Given below is one TCR beta chain in context. Its matching antigen is unknown. The entry originates in a study of cytotoxic CD8 clonotypes in ibrutinib-treated CLL. Across the study: Partial response was seen in approximately 24 patients and complete response in 2; after median around six years, about 15 stayed remitted, around 12 progressed. Findings of the study overall: Public clonotypes, found uncommonly, either contracted or stayed stable on treatment.

Libraries were prepared by immunoSEQ multiplex PCR; TCRdb keeps only in-frame clonotypes and omits some of them. The data contain about 120,000 clones, more than 55% of them singletons. Germline V gene data show CDR1 as GTSNPN and CDR2 as SVGIG (reference sequence). The CDR3 runs 15 residues. V gave up 1 base and J gave up 4 bases, with 14 bases separating them. V is TRBV30 and J is TRBJ1-5, with TRBD1 as a possible D gene (5 bases). This receptor was taken from a human donor with chronic lymphocytic leukemia. Sequenced material: PBMCs, taken after 24 months of ibrutinib treatment. CDR3 bases: TGTGCCTGGAGTGGCGGGGGGGGGTTAAATCAGCCCCAGCATTTT. Amino acids: CAWSGGGGLNQPQHF.